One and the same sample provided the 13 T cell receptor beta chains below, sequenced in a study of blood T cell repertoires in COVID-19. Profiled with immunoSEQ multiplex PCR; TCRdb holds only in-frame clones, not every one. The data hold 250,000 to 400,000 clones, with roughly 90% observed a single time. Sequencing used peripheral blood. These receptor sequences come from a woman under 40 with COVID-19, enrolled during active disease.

The CDR3, as DNA: TGTGCCAGCAGTCTAATGAGCGGGACGAGCTCCTACAATGAGCAGTTCTTC. Residues: CASSLMSGTSSYNEQFF. The genes are TRBV7-8 and TRBJ2-1; 7 positions match TRBD2. With 6 bases clipped from V and 0 bases from J, the junction kept 11 bases outside the gene matches. The CDR3 spans 17 residues. Germline assignment: CDR1 SGHVS and CDR2 FQNEAQ.

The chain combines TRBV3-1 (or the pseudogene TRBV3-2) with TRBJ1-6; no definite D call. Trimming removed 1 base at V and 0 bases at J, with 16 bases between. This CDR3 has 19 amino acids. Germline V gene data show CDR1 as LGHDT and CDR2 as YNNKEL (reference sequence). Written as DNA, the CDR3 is TGTGCCAGCAGCCAAGGGAGGATGAAAGGGAGCTCCTATAATTCACCCCTCCACTTT. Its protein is CASSQGRMKGSSYNSPLHF.

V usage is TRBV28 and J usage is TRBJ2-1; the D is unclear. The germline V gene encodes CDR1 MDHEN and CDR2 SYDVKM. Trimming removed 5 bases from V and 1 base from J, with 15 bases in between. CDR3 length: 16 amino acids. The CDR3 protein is CASSLRLQSSYNEQFF. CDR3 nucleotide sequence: TGTGCCAGCAGTCTGAGACTTCAGAGTTCCTACAATGAGCAGTTCTTC.

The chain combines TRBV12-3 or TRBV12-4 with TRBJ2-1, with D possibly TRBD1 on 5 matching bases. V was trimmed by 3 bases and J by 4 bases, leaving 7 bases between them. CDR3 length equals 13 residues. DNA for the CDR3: TGTGCCAGCAGTTTTGACAGTTACAATGAGCAGTTCTTC. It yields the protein CASSFDSYNEQFF.

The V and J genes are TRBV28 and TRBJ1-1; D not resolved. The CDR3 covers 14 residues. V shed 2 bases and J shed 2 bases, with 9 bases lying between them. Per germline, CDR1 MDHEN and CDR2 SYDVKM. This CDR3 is CASSLPSINTEAFF. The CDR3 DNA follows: TGTGCCAGCAGTTTACCGAGTATTAACACTGAAGCTTTCTTT.

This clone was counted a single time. CDR3 sequence reads: CAITERQLNTEAFF. CDR3 DNA sequence: TGTGCCATCACCGAGAGACAATTGAACACTGAAGCTTTCTTT. The rearrangement joins TRBV10-3 to TRBJ1-1; D not resolved. CDR3 size: 14 residues. Trimming pared 7 bases from V and 0 bases from J, leaving 12 bases between. Germline V lookup: CDR1 ENHRY, CDR2 SYGVKD.

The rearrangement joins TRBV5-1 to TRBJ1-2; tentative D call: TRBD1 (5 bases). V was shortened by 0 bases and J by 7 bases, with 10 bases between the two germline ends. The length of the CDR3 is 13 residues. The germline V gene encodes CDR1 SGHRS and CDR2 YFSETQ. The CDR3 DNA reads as TGCGCCAGCAGCTTGGCCCCCAGGGCTGGCTACACCTTC. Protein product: CASSLAPRAGYTF.

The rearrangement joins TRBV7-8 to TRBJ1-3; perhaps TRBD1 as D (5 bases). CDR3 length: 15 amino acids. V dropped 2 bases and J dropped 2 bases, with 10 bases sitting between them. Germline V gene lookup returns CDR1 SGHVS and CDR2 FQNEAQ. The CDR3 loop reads CASSLQGIAGNTIYF. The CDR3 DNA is TGTGCCAGCAGCTTACAGGGAATCGCTGGAAACACCATATATTTT.

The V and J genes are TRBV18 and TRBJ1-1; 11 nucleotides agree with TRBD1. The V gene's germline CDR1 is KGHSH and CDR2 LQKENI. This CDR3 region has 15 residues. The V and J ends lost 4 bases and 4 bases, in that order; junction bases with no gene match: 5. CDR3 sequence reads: CASSREGQGGTEAFF. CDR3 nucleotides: TGTGCCAGCTCACGAGAGGGACAGGGGGGCACTGAAGCTTTCTTT. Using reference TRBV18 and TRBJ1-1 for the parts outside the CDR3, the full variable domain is NAGVMQNPRHLVRRRGQEARLRCSPMKGHSHVYWYRQLPEEGLKFMVYLQKENIIDESGMPKERFSAEFPKEGPSILRIQQVVRGDSAAYFCASSREGQGGTEAFFGQGTRLTVV.

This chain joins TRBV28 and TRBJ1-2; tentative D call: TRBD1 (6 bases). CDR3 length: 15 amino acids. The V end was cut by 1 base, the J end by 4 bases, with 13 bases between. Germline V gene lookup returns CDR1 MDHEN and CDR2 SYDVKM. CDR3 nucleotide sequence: TGTGCCAGCAGTTTATCAGGGGCTGTAGTCTATGGCTACACCTTC. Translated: CASSLSGAVVYGYTF.

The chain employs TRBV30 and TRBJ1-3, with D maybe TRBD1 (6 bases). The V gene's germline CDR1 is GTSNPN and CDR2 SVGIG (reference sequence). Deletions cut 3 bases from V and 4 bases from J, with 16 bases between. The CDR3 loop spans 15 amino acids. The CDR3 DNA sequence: TGTGCCTGGAGGACACGGACAGTAACAGGAAACACCATATATTTT. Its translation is CAWRTRTVTGNTIYF.

CDR3 sequence reads: CASSSRLAGGETQYF. CDR3 coding DNA: TGTGCCAGCAGCTCGCGACTAGCGGGCGGGGAGACCCAGTACTTC. The chain combines TRBV9 with TRBJ2-5; 10 bases line up with TRBD2. CDR1 is SGDLS and CDR2 is YYNGEE in the germline V gene. CDR3 size: 15 residues. The V segment lost 4 bases and the J segment 5 bases; nucleotides outside the gene matches: 8.

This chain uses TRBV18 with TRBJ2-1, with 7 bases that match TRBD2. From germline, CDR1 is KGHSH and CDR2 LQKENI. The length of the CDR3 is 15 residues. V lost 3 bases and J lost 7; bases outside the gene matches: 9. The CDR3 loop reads CASSPRSSGVNEQFF. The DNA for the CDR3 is TGTGCCAGCTCACCCAGGTCTAGCGGAGTTAATGAGCAGTTCTTC.